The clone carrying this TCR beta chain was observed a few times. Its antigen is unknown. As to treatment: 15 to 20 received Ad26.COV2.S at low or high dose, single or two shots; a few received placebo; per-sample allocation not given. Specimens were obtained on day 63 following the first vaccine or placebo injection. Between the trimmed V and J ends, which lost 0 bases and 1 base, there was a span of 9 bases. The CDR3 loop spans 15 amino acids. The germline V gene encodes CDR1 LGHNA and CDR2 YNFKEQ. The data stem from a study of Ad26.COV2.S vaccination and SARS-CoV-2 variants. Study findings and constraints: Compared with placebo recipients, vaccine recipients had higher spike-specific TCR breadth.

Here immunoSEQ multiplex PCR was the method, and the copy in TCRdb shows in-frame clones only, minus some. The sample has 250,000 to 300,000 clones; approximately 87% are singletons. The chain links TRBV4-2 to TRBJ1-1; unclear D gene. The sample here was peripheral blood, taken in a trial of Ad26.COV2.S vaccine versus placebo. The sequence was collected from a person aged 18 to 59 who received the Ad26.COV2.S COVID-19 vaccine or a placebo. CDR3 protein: CASSQEASGNTEAFF. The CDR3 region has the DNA TGTGCCAGCAGCCAAGAGGCATCGGGGAACACTGAAGCTTTCTTT.